This T cell receptor (beta chain) was captured by sequencing in a study of tumor and adjacent non-tumor tissue in lung cancer. The library came from three nested PCR rounds adapted from ARM-PCR protocols. A single record per CDR3 protein comes from TCRdb applying MiXCR to the multiplex PCR reads. Among roughly 65,000 distinct CDR3 sequences listed, 60% were seen once. CDR3 size: 17 residues. With 4 bases clipped from V and 7 bases from J, the junction kept 13 bases outside the gene matches. The germline V gene has CDR1 SGHRS and CDR2 YFSETQ. This sample's RNA came from whole unsorted tissue. As to this clonotype: It may be a read error: a sequence one base away is much more abundant.

The chain links TRBV5-1 to TRBJ2-2; 10 bases match TRBD1. The clonotype originates from a man in his fifties with non-small cell lung cancer. The sample comprised lung tumor tissue. The CDR3 reads CASSMMPPGQGNGELFF. The CDR3 coding sequence is TGCGCCAGCAGCATGATGCCCCCGGGACAGGGGAACGGGGAGCTGTTTTTT.